This T cell receptor beta chain was identified during a study of T-cell memory formation after mild COVID-19. The CDR3 covers 11 residues. Germline V gene sequence: CDR1 SNHLY, CDR2 FYNNEI. Trimming took off 7 bases at V and 1 base at J, with 4 bases between the two ends. MiXCR, run by TCRdb on the 5' RACE reads, gives a single entry per CDR3 protein. This sample has about 180,000 distinct CDR3 sequences; roughly 20% occur once, and the top ten carry 3.9%. Input material: PBMCs or a T cell subset sorted from them (not recorded which). The origin of this receptor is a man younger than 30 who had mild COVID-19 (a few samples of this study predate the infection). Cell type and time point are not known. This sequence joins TRBV2 and TRBJ1-1, with D unresolved. The CDR3 DNA reads TGTGCCAGCACAACGAACACTGAAGCTTTCTTT. Its translation is CASTTNTEAFF.